This T cell receptor beta chain was sequenced during a study of cytomegalovirus exposure and HLA in healthy donors. About the study: Across roughly 400 genotyped donors, around 82% landed in the Caucasian-associated ancestry cluster. Notes on the study in general: Most sequenced TCRs were rare (though some public TCRs occurred in many donors). Fewer N-insertions (relative to the roughly 670-donor mean) were reportedly seen in an Asian-associated ancestry cluster in a later analysis.

The PCR made use of 60 Vbeta and 13 Jbeta primers. Some clones are missing from TCRdb's copy, which holds only in-frame ones; the method was immunoSEQ multiplex PCR. The sample lists roughly 220,000 clones; roughly 75% were seen once. With regard to this clone: Its antigen is not identified.

Trimming removed 1 base from V and 5 bases from J, with 9 bases in between. The CDR3 is made up of 14 amino acids. Germline CDR1 and CDR2: MNHNS and SASEGT. V is TRBV6-1 and J is TRBJ1-5, with D unresolved. This clonotype was obtained from a woman between 25 and 40 years old in good health and CMV-seronegative. Specimen: PBMCs. CDR3 loop: CASSEESRDQPQHF. As DNA, the CDR3 is TGTGCCAGCAGTGAAGAGTCCCGGGATCAGCCCCAGCATTTT.